This T cell receptor beta chain was sequenced for a study of follicular helper T cells after annual influenza vaccination. Study summary: For some subjects, blood spans the 2013-2014, 2014-2015 and 2015-2016 annual vaccinations. Findings and caveats of the study: ICOS+CD38+ cTfh clonality change tracked circulating plasmablast frequency change. Each annual vaccination recalled recurring oligoclonal ICOS+CD38+ cTfh clonotypes.

Using immunoSEQ multiplex PCR, the repertoire was profiled, and TCRdb retains in-frame clones only, with some absent. This sample yields about 5,600 clones, of which roughly 80% are seen a single time; approximately 0.77% belongs to the top ten. V was pared by 6 bases and J by 1 base, with 9 bases between. CDR1 and CDR2 (germline): SNHLY, FYNNEI. The CDR3 runs 14 residues. Worth noting for this clone: What it binds is not known.

Time point noted: 2015-2016 season, pre-vaccination. Before and after seasonal inactivated influenza vaccination, adults gave blood for sorting CD4 subsets for sequencing. This clonotype originated in an adult who received the influenza vaccine. This chain joins TRBV2 and TRBJ2-2, with D possibly being TRBD1 or TRBD2 (6 bases each). Sample: CXCR5- memory CD4+ T cells sorted from blood, taken on the day of influenza vaccination. The DNA of the CDR3 is TGTGCCAGCAGGGGGGGCCGGAACACCGGGGAGCTGTTTTTT. Translated: CASRGGRNTGELFF.